This passage covers 30 T cell receptor beta chains from one sample sequenced in a study of regulatory T cells in long-lasting Graves disease. Time point denoted: persistent/refractory GD, antithyroid drugs over 5 years with positive TRAb. The TCR library was prepared using RNA isolated from PBMCs. According to the study, TCR beta libraries were built with iRepertoire HTBI primers and CDR3-region Arm-PCR. TCRdb re-called the multiplex PCR reads with MiXCR, one entry per CDR3 protein. The sample holds about 470,000 distinct CDR3 sequences, more than 20% seen once. The sequencing here drew on peripheral blood mononuclear cells (PBMCs), taken when the disease was refractory, from a patient treated with antithyroid drugs. Receptor source: a female donor with Graves disease.

The chain joins TRBV2 to TRBJ2-3; the D is unclear. This CDR3 has 14 residues. CDR1 and CDR2 (germline): SNHLY, FYNNEI. V gave up 4 bases and J gave up 6 bases, with 14 bases separating them. The DNA for the CDR3 is TGTGCCAGCAGTGTCAACGCGGTCAGGGATACGCAGTATTTT. Translating it yields CASSVNAVRDTQYF.

The rearrangement uses TRBV20-1 and TRBJ2-2; 11 bases agree with TRBD1. CDR3 length: 16 amino acids. With V trimmed by 1 base and J by 6 bases, 7 bases remained unmatched. Germline V gene sequence: CDR1 DFQATT, CDR2 SNEGSKA (reference sequence). In nucleotides, the CDR3 is TGCAGTGCTAGAGTGGGGACAGGGGGTAATGCCGGGGAGCTGTTTTTT. It specifies CSARVGTGGNAGELFF.

This clonotype appeared many times. The rearrangement joins TRBV28 to TRBJ2-7, with 7 bases that match TRBD1. V lost 10 bases to trimming and J lost 5 bases; unmatched junction nucleotides: 5. This CDR3 has 11 residues. Germline CDR1 MDHEN, CDR2 SYDVKM. The CDR3 region is CAIRDSDEQYF. Written as DNA, the CDR3 is TGTGCCATCCGGGACAGCGACGAGCAGTACTTC.

The chain links TRBV19 to TRBJ1-5; no firm D call. V was cut by 1 base and J by 6 bases, with 13 bases left in between. The germline V gene has CDR1 LNHDA and CDR2 SQIVND (reference sequence). There are 15 residues in the CDR3. In nucleotides, the CDR3 is TGTGCCAGTAGTATAGCAGAGGGATGGCGTCAGCCCCAGCATTTT. Translated: CASSIAEGWRQPQHF.

V gene TRBV19 combines with J gene TRBJ2-7; the match to TRBD2 covers 7 bases. V dropped 3 bases and J dropped 2; count of bases not matched to a gene: 7. Germline values: CDR1 LNHDA, CDR2 SQIVND (reference sequence). There are 15 residues in the CDR3. The CDR3: CASSISGGAPYEQYF. Written as DNA, the CDR3 is TGTGCCAGTAGTATCTCGGGGGGAGCACCCTACGAGCAGTACTTC.

This clonotype was detected a few times. The J gene is TRBJ2-2, the V gene TRBV11-2, with TRBD1 matching over 8 bases. The ends lost 5 bases at V and 3 bases at J; junction bases unmatched: 5. Germline CDR1 reads SGHAT; CDR2 reads FQNNGV. The CDR3 runs 15 residues. The CDR3 DNA is TGTGCCAGCAGCGAGGGGGACAGGTACACCGGGGAGCTGTTTTTT. Its protein is CASSEGDRYTGELFF.

The chain is built from TRBV4-1 and TRBJ1-6; D is unclear. This CDR3 region has 15 residues. CDR1 and CDR2 from the germline V gene are MGHRA and YSYEKL. Trimming took 3 bases from V and 7 from J, leaving 13 bases between them. CDR3 amino acids: CASSHRRFTNSPLHF. CDR3 sequence (DNA): TGCGCCAGCAGCCACAGACGGTTTACGAATTCACCCCTCCACTTT.

Worth noting for this clonotype: A read error may explain this, as a much larger clone is one base away. CDR3 sequence (DNA): TGTGCCATCAGCCCCCGGGACAGCTATGGCTACACCTTC. As protein: CAISPRDSYGYTF. The chain employs TRBV10-3 and TRBJ1-2; TRBD1 matches at 7 bases. V was pared by 6 bases and J by 4 bases, with 5 bases of the junction left unmatched. This CDR3 spans 13 amino acids. CDR1 is ENHRY, CDR2 SYGVKD, per germline.

About this clonotype: One end of the junction fails to match germline, which may point to a read error. V and J are TRBV6-6 and TRBJ2-3, with 9 bases that match TRBD2. Per germline, CDR1 MNHNY and CDR2 SVGAGI (reference sequence). This CDR3 has 17 residues. The DNA for the CDR3 is TGTGCCAGCAGTTACTCTACGCGGGAGGGCCCGAGAGATACGCAGTACTTT. This encodes CASSYSTREGPRDTQYF.

The chain couples TRBV14 to TRBJ1-2; weak D call: TRBD1 (5 bases). Germline values: CDR1 SGHDN, CDR2 FVKESK. V was shortened by 4 bases and J by 4 bases, with 16 bases between the two germline ends. The CDR3 consists of 15 residues. As DNA, the CDR3 is TGTGCCAGCAGCCCGCCCGGGGACTACTCCTATGGCTACACCTTC. Translated, it gives CASSPPGDYSYGYTF.

The sample holds a few counts of this clonotype. The chain links TRBV24-1 to TRBJ2-5; TRBD2 agrees at 10 bases. After removal of 9 bases from V and 1 base from J, the junction contained 7 bases not matched to a gene. CDR3 length equals 15 residues. Germline CDR1 KGHDR, CDR2 SFDVKD. CDR3 coding DNA: TGTGCCACCTCGAAAATAGCGGGAGGCCAAGAGACCCAGTACTTC. This sequence encodes CATSKIAGGQETQYF.

J is TRBJ1-1 and V is TRBV29-1, with a tentative D call TRBD1 (5 bases). Trimming took 6 bases from V and 4 from J, leaving 12 bases between them. The CDR3 totals 12 residues. CDR1 is SQVTM, CDR2 ANQGSEA, per germline. This CDR3 reads CSVATGATEAFF. In DNA form, the CDR3 reads TGCAGCGTGGCTACAGGAGCCACTGAAGCTTTCTTT.

This clonotype was counted at least ten times. The chain joins TRBV10-3 to TRBJ2-7; 12 bases map to TRBD2. V trimming: 2 bases; J trimming: 2 bases; junction bases outside the gene matches: 4. The CDR3 spans 16 residues. CDR1 and CDR2 (germline): ENHRY, SYGVKD. The CDR3 nucleotides read TGTGCCATCAGTGAGGGACTAGCGGGAACCACCTACGAGCAGTACTTC. Translation gives CAISEGLAGTTYEQYF.

This clonotype appeared a few times. This rearrangement joins TRBV25-1 to TRBJ1-4; D remains ambiguous. With 5 bases removed from V and 7 bases from J, the gap between germline ends came to 5 bases. Germline V gene data show CDR1 as MGHDK and CDR2 as SYGVNS. This CDR3 spans 11 amino acids. CDR3 bases: TGTGCCAGCAGTCCAAGTGAAAAACTGTTTTTT. This translates into CASSPSEKLFF.

This clonotype was detected only a few times. The rearrangement uses TRBV29-1 and TRBJ2-3, with D unclear. Germline V gives CDR1 SQVTM, CDR2 ANQGSEA. This CDR3 comprises 12 residues. Trimming shortened V by 4 bases and J by 2 bases, and 7 bases separated the two germline ends. The CDR3 DNA sequence: TGCAGCGTTGCTACTCTCACAGATACGCAGTATTTT. The encoded protein is CSVATLTDTQYF.

This clonotype was counted many times. The gene calls are TRBV2 and TRBJ1-1; a possible D gene is TRBD1 (5 bases). CDR3 size: 12 residues. V lost 2 bases and J 13 bases, leaving 14 bases between the germline ends. Germline values: CDR1 SNHLY, CDR2 FYNNEI. The CDR3 DNA follows: TGTGCCAGCAGTGAACTTAACCGAAGGGGTTTCTTT. It translates to CASSELNRRGFF.

The sample holds a few counts of this clonotype. This chain uses TRBV29-1 with TRBJ1-2; TRBD1 matches 7 bases. Germline CDR1 reads SQVTM; CDR2 reads ANQGSEA. The CDR3 covers 15 residues. V gave up 5 bases and J gave up 5 bases; unmatched junction bases: 14. The CDR3 is CSVRETTGWGYGYTF. CDR3 nucleotides: TGCAGCGTTCGGGAGACGACAGGGTGGGGTTATGGCTACACCTTC.

This clonotype was observed a handful of times. The chain couples TRBV7-6 to TRBJ2-5, with TRBD2 matching 8 bases. The germline V gene has CDR1 SGHVS and CDR2 FNYEAQ. The CDR3 totals 15 residues. The V and J ends lost 10 bases and 1 base, in that order; junction bases with no gene match: 11. CDR3 sequence reads: CATVQTGGLQETQYF. The CDR3 DNA reads TGTGCCACCGTACAGACGGGAGGGCTCCAAGAGACCCAGTACTTC.

This clonotype has at least ten counts. CDR3 DNA: TGTGCCAGCAGTGTCTGGGGTGGAGGGACGAACACTGAAGCTTTCTTT. This codes for CASSVWGGGTNTEAFF. J is TRBJ1-1 and V is TRBV2; perhaps TRBD1 as D (5 bases). Germline CDR1 SNHLY, CDR2 FYNNEI. The V gene lost 4 bases and the J gene lost 1 base, with 16 bases spanning the gap. The CDR3 covers 16 residues.

This clonotype has a count of ten or more. V gene TRBV11-2 combines with J gene TRBJ2-7; D is undetermined. There are 12 residues in the CDR3. Trimming shortened V by 5 bases and J by 6 bases, and 11 bases separated the two germline ends. Germline V gene data show CDR1 as SGHAT and CDR2 as FQNNGV. CDR3 protein: CASSPPWGEQYF. CDR3 DNA sequence: TGTGCCAGCAGCCCACCTTGGGGCGAGCAGTACTTC.

V is TRBV11-2 and J is TRBJ2-7; tentative D call: TRBD2 (5 bases). CDR1 and CDR2 (germline): SGHAT, FQNNGV. CDR3 length: 16 residues. V lost 0 bases and J lost 2, with 14 bases in between. The CDR3 sequence is CASSLDLSPGAYEQYF. CDR3 nucleotides: TGTGCCAGCAGCTTAGATCTATCCCCCGGGGCCTACGAGCAGTACTTC. The entire variable domain, with the rest obtained from reference TRBV11-2 and TRBJ2-7, is as follows: EAGVAQSPRYKIIEKRQSVAFWCNPISGHATLYWYQQILGQGPKLLIQFQNNGVVDDSQLPKDRFSAERLKGVDSTLKIQPAKLEDSAVYLCASSLDLSPGAYEQYFGPGTRLTVT.

This clonotype has more than one count but fewer than ten. The chain has TRBV20-1 and TRBJ2-7; TRBD1 might be the D (6 bases). Per the germline V gene, CDR1 is DFQATT and CDR2 is SNEGSKA (reference sequence). This CDR3 is built from 14 residues. Trimming shortened V by 0 bases and J by 1 base, and 10 bases separated the two germline ends. CDR3 protein: CSARDRDKSYEQYF. Written as DNA, the CDR3 is TGCAGTGCTAGAGATCGGGACAAATCCTACGAGCAGTACTTC.

In this sample, this clonotype turned up many times. The chain's CDR3 is CASSIGQGYYEQYF. The CDR3, as DNA: TGTGCCAGCAGTATCGGACAGGGCTACTACGAGCAGTACTTC. J is TRBJ2-7 and V is TRBV28, with TRBD1 matching 8 bases. Germline-derived CDR1 and CDR2 are MDHEN and SYDVKM. The CDR3 extends over 14 amino acids. J was trimmed by 3 bases and V by 5 bases; bases with no gene match: 6.

This chain links TRBV4-1 with TRBJ2-3, with D perhaps being TRBD1 or TRBD2 (5 bases each). Trimming pared 4 bases from V and 1 base from J, leaving 15 bases between. Per the germline V gene, CDR1 is MGHRA and CDR2 is YSYEKL. This CDR3 has 16 residues. In DNA form, the CDR3 reads TGCGCCAGCAGCCCCCGGGGCGCCGGCGGCACAGATACGCAGTATTTT. Protein: CASSPRGAGGTDTQYF.

The genes are TRBV7-2 and TRBJ1-4, with D maybe TRBD1 (5 bases). CDR1 SGHTA and CDR2 FQGNSA come from the germline V gene. Trimming cost V 5 bases and J 0 bases, with 13 bases left between them. The CDR3 is 16 residues long. The CDR3 is CASSRKGLATNEKLFF. The CDR3 DNA follows: TGTGCCAGCAGCCGTAAGGGGTTAGCAACTAATGAAAAACTGTTTTTT.

This clonotype has just a few counts. J is TRBJ1-1 and V is TRBV5-1, with TRBD1 matching 8 bases. Germline V CDR1 and CDR2: SGHRS, YFSETQ. CDR3 length: 13 amino acids. V was clipped by 5 bases and J by 4 bases; unmatched bases: 4. CDR3 loop: CASRMDRVTEAFF. CDR3 in DNA: TGCGCCAGCAGGATGGACAGGGTCACTGAAGCTTTCTTT.

The V call is TRBV5-1, the J call TRBJ1-4; 7 bases are shared with TRBD1. J gave up 4 bases and V 3 bases, and 6 bases lay outside the gene matches. Germline CDR1 reads SGHRS; CDR2 reads YFSETQ. The CDR3 is 15 residues long. In DNA form, the CDR3 reads TGCGCCAGCAGCTCAGGGACAGCTAATAATGAAAAACTGTTTTTT. Translated: CASSSGTANNEKLFF.

This clonotype was recorded a few times. This sequence joins TRBV20-1 and TRBJ2-7; D uncertain. The V end lost 2 bases, the J end lost 3 bases, and 5 bases lay between the germline ends. CDR1 is DFQATT and CDR2 is SNEGSKA in the germline V gene (reference sequence). The CDR3 is made up of 11 amino acids. Written as DNA, the CDR3 is TGCAGTGCTAGAAGCAGCTACGAGCAGTACTTC. Translation: CSARSSYEQYF.

The rearrangement uses TRBV7-9 and TRBJ2-7; weak D call: TRBD1 (5 bases). Trimming removed 7 bases at V and 1 base at J, with 14 bases between. There are 14 residues in the CDR3. From germline, CDR1 is SEHNR and CDR2 FQNEAQ (reference sequence). The CDR3 spells CASTPSTASYEQYF. The DNA of the CDR3 is TGTGCCAGCACCCCTTCGACAGCTTCCTACGAGCAGTACTTC.

This clonotype has a handful of counts. This chain connects TRBV25-1 to TRBJ2-7, with 9 bases lining up with TRBD2. Unmatched junction bases numbered 8, after V lost 3 bases and J lost 5 bases. Germline CDR1 and CDR2: MGHDK and SYGVNS. The CDR3 spans 15 residues. DNA of the CDR3: TGTGCCAGCAGTGATAGAATAGCGGGAGCCCACGAGCAGTACTTC. Translation: CASSDRIAGAHEQYF.